These T cell receptor beta chains were read from a single sample in a study of long-term antiretroviral therapy in people with HIV. Using immunoSEQ multiplex PCR, the repertoire was profiled, and TCRdb retains in-frame clones only, with some absent. Of tens of thousands of clones in the sample, 85% were seen once. The source material was unsorted PBMCs, sampled 2.3 years after starting antiretroviral therapy. Receptor source: a man between 35 and 55 years old with HIV. The CDR3 runs from the conserved cysteine through the conserved F or W. A D gene is named only where the DNA matches it firmly. Where a row states a size, it is once, few, many or the class of an expanded clone; other rows omit it.

D gene,J gene,clone size,V gene,CDR3 DNA,CDR3 protein
.,TRBJ2-7,.,TRBV11-1,TGTGCCAGCAGCTTATCTAACACTAACGAGCAGTACTTC,CASSLSNTNEQYF
.,TRBJ1-2,.,TRBV2,TGTGCCAGCAGTGAACGGGGAAACTATGGCTACACCTTC,CASSERGNYGYTF
.,TRBJ2-7,.,TRBV11-1,TGTGCCAGCAGCCCCGAATACTCCCCTCGGGACGAGCAGTACTTC,CASSPEYSPRDEQYF
.,TRBJ2-3,.,TRBV7-9,TGTGCCAGCAGCTTTGCAGGGAGTGCGCAGTATTTT,CASSFAGSAQYF
TRBD2,TRBJ2-7,few,TRBV4-2,TGTGCCAGCAGCCAAGTACTAGCGGGAGACGAGCAGTACTTC,CASSQVLAGDEQYF
.,TRBJ2-5,.,TRBV5-6,TGTGCCAGCAGCTTGCGCGGGGCAGCGGGAGAGACCCAGTACTTC,CASSLRGAAGETQYF
.,TRBJ2-3,.,TRBV2,TGTGCCAGCAGTGCCACCCAAGGGGCGCTTACAGATACGCAGTATTTT,CASSATQGALTDTQYF
.,TRBJ1-1,.,TRBV5-4,TGTGCCAGCAGCTTGGCAGGGGTAAGGAACACTGAAGCTTTCTTT,CASSLAGVRNTEAFF
.,TRBJ1-1,.,TRBV6-5,TGTGCCAGCAGTTACTCGAAGGCGAACACTGAAGCTTTCTTT,CASSYSKANTEAFF
.,TRBJ1-2,.,TRBV9,TGTGCCAGCAGCGTAAACAGGGCTAACTATGGCTACACCTTC,CASSVNRANYGYTF
.,TRBJ1-4,.,TRBV18,TGTGCCAGCTCACCGACCAGAGAAAAACTGTTTTTT,CASSPTREKLFF
TRBD1,TRBJ2-2,.,TRBV6-1,TGTGCCAGCAGTGAAGGGACAGGGGTGTCCGGGGAGCTGTTTTTT,CASSEGTGVSGELFF
.,TRBJ1-1,.,TRBV27,TGTGCCAGCAGTAACCGACGGAACACTGAAGCTTTCTTT,CASSNRRNTEAFF
.,TRBJ1-3,.,TRBV5-1,TGCGCCAGCAGCTTCGAAGGGGACACCATATATTTT,CASSFEGDTIYF
.,TRBJ2-3,.,TRBV5-4,TGTGCCAGCAGCCCGGCTAGCACAGATACGCAGTATTTT,CASSPASTDTQYF
.,TRBJ2-2,.,TRBV6-5,TGTGCCAGCAGTCCCCCCGGGGGGGAGCTGTTTTTT,CASSPPGGELFF
.,TRBJ2-1,few,TRBV19,TGTGCCAGTAGTACCCCCGGGCGATGGGAGCAGTTCTTC,CASSTPGRWEQFF
.,TRBJ2-5,.,TRBV5-6,TGTGCCAGCAGCTCGGGGACCGAAGAGACCCAGTACTTC,CASSSGTEETQYF
.,TRBJ1-3,once,TRBV2,TGTGCCAGCACCCCGGACGGAGGGATCCTCGGAAACACCATATATTTT,CASTPDGGILGNTIYF
.,TRBJ2-7,.,TRBV11-3,TGTGCCAGCAGCTTAGGTTCCTACGAGCAGTACTTC,CASSLGSYEQYF
.,TRBJ2-2,.,TRBV12-5,TGTGCTAGTGGTTTGGTAGGGTTTCCCGGCCAGGGGCGTTTACCCGGGGAGCTGTTTTTT,CASGLVGFPGQGRLPGELFF
.,TRBJ2-3,.,TRBV29-1,TGCAGCGGTGAGGGGCCCAGGGGAAGCACAGATACGCAGTATTTT,CSGEGPRGSTDTQYF
.,TRBJ1-6,.,TRBV7-6,TGTGCCAGCAGCTTACTGGCAGCAAATTCACCCCTCCACTTT,CASSLLAANSPLHF
TRBD1,TRBJ1-2,.,TRBV5-5,TGTGCCAGCAGCTTGGACCCGGACAGGGAGGGAGATGGCTACACCTTC,CASSLDPDREGDGYTF
.,TRBJ2-7,.,TRBV15,TGTGCCACAGTGGTGTGGAGCTCCTACGAGCAGTACTTC,CATVVWSSYEQYF
.,TRBJ1-2,few,TRBV9,TGTGCCAGCAGCCCCACCCGAGGACAGCTTGGCTACACCTTC,CASSPTRGQLGYTF
.,TRBJ2-1,.,TRBV6-5,TGTGCCAGCAGTTACTCTGGGGCTTCCTACAATGAGCAGTTCTTC,CASSYSGASYNEQFF
TRBD1,TRBJ1-5,few,TRBV6-6,TGTGCCAGCAGAAGGGACAGCTCGAATCAGCCCCAGCATTTT,CASRRDSSNQPQHF
TRBD1,TRBJ2-1,.,TRBV14,TGTGCCAGCAGCCCGCTGGAAGGGACAGGCTCCTACAATGAGCAGTTCTTC,CASSPLEGTGSYNEQFF
.,TRBJ1-6,.,TRBV2,TGTGCCAGCAGTGAAACGCCAGAATGGGAGAATTCACCCCTCCACTTT,CASSETPEWENSPLHF
TRBD1,TRBJ1-5,.,TRBV13,TGTGCCAGCAGCTCGGGACAGGGAGGAAATCAGCCCCAGCATTTT,CASSSGQGGNQPQHF